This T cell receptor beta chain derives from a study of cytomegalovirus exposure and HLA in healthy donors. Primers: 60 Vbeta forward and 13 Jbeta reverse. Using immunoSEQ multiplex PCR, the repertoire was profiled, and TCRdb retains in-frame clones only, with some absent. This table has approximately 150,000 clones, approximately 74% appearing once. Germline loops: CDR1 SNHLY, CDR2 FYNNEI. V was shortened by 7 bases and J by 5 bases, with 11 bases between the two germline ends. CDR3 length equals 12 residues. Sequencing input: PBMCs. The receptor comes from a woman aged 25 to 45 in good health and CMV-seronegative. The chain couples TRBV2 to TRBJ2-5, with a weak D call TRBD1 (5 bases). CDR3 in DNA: TGTGCCAGCATAGTAGGGGCGGAGACCCAGTACTTC. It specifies CASIVGAETQYF.